One and the same sample provided the 30 T cell receptor beta chains below, sequenced in a study of blood T cell repertoires in COVID-19. The data were produced by immunoSEQ multiplex PCR, yet TCRdb's version contains in-frame clones alone and is incomplete. The repertoire consists of 150,000 to 200,000 clones, with over 70% occurring once and the leading ten covering about 5%. The sequenced material came from PBMCs or T cells enriched from blood (not recorded which). The receptor set was obtained from a man aged 65-85 years who had been exposed to COVID-19.

The V gene is TRBV7-6, the J gene TRBJ1-2, with D tentatively TRBD1 (5 bases). Germline CDR1 reads SGHVS; CDR2 reads FNYEAQ. Trimming left V 5 bases short and J 8 bases short, with 18 bases between. This CDR3 has 14 residues. CDR3 region: CASSPSGGTEGYTF. CDR3 nucleotides: TGTGCCAGCAGCCCCAGCGGCGGGACGGAAGGCTACACCTTC.

This clone has a single count. This sequence joins TRBV19 and TRBJ2-6, with D maybe TRBD1 (5 bases). Germline V gene data show CDR1 as LNHDA and CDR2 as SQIVND (reference sequence). V was trimmed by 7 bases and J by 0 bases, leaving 7 bases between them. This CDR3 has 14 amino acids. The CDR3 DNA sequence: TGTGCCAGTAATCAGGGCTCTGGGGCCAACGTCCTGACTTTC. Translation gives CASNQGSGANVLTF.

The chain has TRBV4-3 and TRBJ1-5; tentative D call: TRBD1 (5 bases). The CDR3 is 15 amino acids. Germline V lookup: CDR1 LGHNA, CDR2 YSLEER. The V end was cut by 0 bases, the J end by 6 bases, with 12 bases between. CDR3 DNA: TGCGCCAGCAGCCAAGAGGCAGGGCCCTCTCAGCCCCAGCATTTT. Protein product: CASSQEAGPSQPQHF.

A few counts support this clone. This chain uses TRBV4-1 with TRBJ1-2; D might be TRBD1 (6 bases). Trimming pared 6 bases from V and 4 bases from J, leaving 12 bases between. This CDR3 is built from 13 residues. Germline V gives CDR1 MGHRA, CDR2 YSYEKL. The DNA for the CDR3 is TGCGCCAGCAGTAGGGACAACTCCTATGGCTACACCTTC. This translates into CASSRDNSYGYTF.

This chain joins TRBV18 and TRBJ1-4; D remains ambiguous. Germline loops: CDR1 KGHSH, CDR2 LQKENI. The V end lost 2 bases, the J end lost 8 bases, and 6 bases lay between the germline ends. The CDR3 is 12 amino acids. The CDR3 region has the DNA TGTGCCAGCTCACCAAGGGAGGAAAAACTGTTTTTT. This codes for CASSPREEKLFF.

V and J are TRBV6-5 and TRBJ1-5; D not certain. The V end was cut by 6 bases, the J end by 9 bases, with 18 bases between. The CDR3 runs to 14 residues. The germline gives CDR1 MNHEY, CDR2 SVGAGI. CDR3 DNA sequence: TGTGCCAGCAGCATTAGTCACGAACCCGGGCCCCAGCATTTT. Amino acid sequence: CASSISHEPGPQHF.

The V and J genes are TRBV2 and TRBJ1-2; D is possibly TRBD1 (5 bases). Per the germline V gene, CDR1 is SNHLY and CDR2 is FYNNEI. The V and J ends lost 2 bases and 7 bases respectively, with 11 bases between them. The CDR3 sequence is 13 residues long. DNA of the CDR3: TGTGCCAGCAGTGAAATGGGGCAGAGTGGCTACACCTTC. This codes for CASSEMGQSGYTF. The variable domain in full, completed from reference TRBV2 and TRBJ1-2, reads EPEVTQTPSHQVTQMGQEVILRCVPISNHLYFYWYRQILGQKVEFLVSFYNNEISEKSEIFDDQFSVERPDGSNFTLKIRSTKLEDSAMYFCASSEMGQSGYTFGSGTRLTVV.

The chain combines TRBV5-1 with TRBJ1-2; D gene ambiguous. This CDR3 has 14 residues. Germline CDR1 reads SGHRS; CDR2 reads YFSETQ. Trimming took 0 bases from V and 4 from J, leaving 10 bases between them. The DNA of the CDR3 is TGCGCCAGCAGCTTGGACACGTCATCCTATGGCTACACCTTC. Amino acids: CASSLDTSSYGYTF.

This clone was counted a few times. V gene TRBV6-5 combines with J gene TRBJ1-1; D remains ambiguous. The CDR3 totals 13 residues. Deletions cut 7 bases from V and 0 bases from J, with 9 bases between. From germline, CDR1 is MNHEY and CDR2 SVGAGI. This chain's CDR3 is CASTPQMNTEAFF. The CDR3 nucleotides are TGTGCCAGCACCCCCCAGATGAACACTGAAGCTTTCTTT.

The chain joins TRBV4-3 to TRBJ1-2; a possible D gene is TRBD1 (5 bases). Germline loops: CDR1 LGHNA, CDR2 YSLEER. This CDR3 has 13 residues. Trimming took 0 bases from V and 6 from J, leaving 8 bases between them. The CDR3 DNA reads TGCGCCAGCAGCCAAGATGGCAGGGATGGCTACACCTTC. It codes for CASSQDGRDGYTF.

The chain couples TRBV3-1 (or the pseudogene TRBV3-2) to TRBJ2-1; 14 nucleotides match TRBD2. Germline V CDR1 and CDR2: LGHDT, YNNKEL (reference sequence). This CDR3 comprises 20 residues. Unmatched junction bases numbered 12, after V lost 4 bases and J lost 1 base. The CDR3 reads CASSPKSGLAGEGSYNEQFF. The CDR3 coding sequence is TGTGCCAGCAGCCCGAAGTCGGGACTAGCGGGAGAAGGATCCTACAATGAGCAGTTCTTC.

The CDR3 spells CATSSRTGAETQYF. CDR3 coding DNA: TGTGCCACCAGCAGCCGGACAGGGGCCGAGACCCAGTACTTC. The rearrangement links TRBV15 to TRBJ2-5, with 9 bases lining up with TRBD1. The CDR3 totals 14 residues. Germline assignment: CDR1 LNHNV and CDR2 YYDKDF (reference sequence). V shed 3 bases, J shed 5 bases, and the junction held 4 bases outside the gene matches.

The table lists this clone with a count of one. The J gene is TRBJ1-2, the V gene TRBV5-8; a possible D gene is TRBD1 (6 bases). Trimming removed 2 bases at V and 4 bases at J, with 12 bases between. Germline CDR1 reads SGHTS; CDR2 reads YDEGEE. This CDR3 is 14 amino acids long. The CDR3: CASSFTQGGYGYTF. Written as DNA, the CDR3 is TGTGCCAGCAGCTTTACACAGGGTGGCTATGGCTACACCTTC.

The chain has TRBV4-3 and TRBJ2-7, with 11 positions matching TRBD1. The J segment lost 2 bases and the V segment lost 4 bases, leaving 7 bases of the junction unmatched. Germline V CDR1 and CDR2: LGHNA, YSLEER. The CDR3 is 16 residues long. CDR3 DNA sequence: TGCGCCAGCAGCCTGCAGCCGGGACAGGGGGCCTACGAGCAGTACTTC. Translation: CASSLQPGQGAYEQYF.

J is TRBJ2-5 and V is TRBV5-1; 9 bases line up with TRBD1. V lost 1 base to trimming and J lost 5 bases; unmatched junction nucleotides: 3. This CDR3 region has 14 residues. From germline, CDR1 is SGHRS and CDR2 YFSETQ. The CDR3: CASSLTGGVETQYF. The CDR3, as DNA: TGCGCCAGCAGCTTGACAGGGGGCGTGGAGACCCAGTACTTC.

The gene calls are TRBV7-9 and TRBJ1-2; tentatively, D is TRBD1 (5 bases). This CDR3 region has 15 residues. Germline CDR1 is SEHNR and CDR2 is FQNEAQ (reference sequence). The V gene lost 0 bases and the J gene lost 2 bases, with 10 bases spanning the gap. In nucleotides, the CDR3 is TGTGCCAGCAGCTTAGCTACTGGGGCGAACTATGGCTACACCTTC. This gives the protein CASSLATGANYGYTF. The whole variable domain, remainder taken from reference TRBV7-9 and TRBJ1-2, is DTGVSQNPRHKITKRGQNVTFRCDPISEHNRLYWYRQTLGQGPEFLTYFQNEAQLEKSRLLSDRFSAERPKGSFSTLEIQRTEQGDSAMYLCASSLATGANYGYTFGSGTRLTVV.

The chain employs TRBV10-3 and TRBJ1-1; 7 nucleotides align to TRBD1. The CDR3 is 12 residues long. Germline V CDR1 and CDR2: ENHRY, SYGVKD. Unmatched junction bases numbered 2, after V lost 5 bases and J lost 5 bases. In DNA, the CDR3 is TGTGCCATCAGTCAGGGGGGAACTGAAGCTTTCTTT. It translates to CAISQGGTEAFF.

The gene calls are TRBV19 and TRBJ2-4; 7 nucleotides agree with TRBD2. The germline CDR1 and CDR2 sequences are LNHDA and SQIVND (reference sequence). This CDR3 region has 21 residues. Trimming took 1 base from V and 1 from J; bases not matched to a gene: 19. CDR3 protein: CASSIVGGRGSSAFAKNIQYF. CDR3 nucleotides: TGTGCCAGTAGTATAGTTGGCGGGAGAGGATCGTCGGCCTTTGCCAAAAACATTCAGTACTTC.

This chain connects TRBV5-1 to TRBJ1-5, with 8 bases that match TRBD1. The germline CDR1 and CDR2 sequences are SGHRS and YFSETQ. V lost 4 bases to trimming and J lost 5 bases; unmatched junction nucleotides: 8. This CDR3 region has 15 residues. The CDR3 coding sequence is TGCGCCAGCAGCCCATTGGACAGGGTTCATCAGCCCCAGCATTTT. This translates into CASSPLDRVHQPQHF. The whole variable domain, remainder taken from reference TRBV5-1 and TRBJ1-5, is KAGVTQTPRYLIKTRGQQVTLSCSPISGHRSVSWYQQTPGQGLQFLFEYFSETQRNKGNFPGRFSGRQFSNSRSEMNVSTLELGDSALYLCASSPLDRVHQPQHFGDGTRLSIL.

The V gene is TRBV19, the J gene TRBJ2-1; no clear D. Germline-derived CDR1 and CDR2 are LNHDA and SQIVND (reference sequence). CDR3 length: 13 residues. Trimming removed 3 bases at V and 2 bases at J, with 5 bases between. Written as DNA, the CDR3 is TGTGCCAGTAGTATCTACCCCTACAATGAGCAGTTCTTC. Amino acid sequence: CASSIYPYNEQFF.

V usage is TRBV6-2 or TRBV6-3 and J usage is TRBJ1-5; 9 bases map to TRBD1. Germline assignment: CDR1 MNHEY and CDR2 SVGEGT. This CDR3 has 17 amino acids. Germline trimming cut 5 bases from V and 0 bases from J; bases unmatched to any gene: 8. CDR3 amino acids: CASSQTGGAGSNQPQHF. The CDR3 DNA is TGTGCCAGCAGTCAAACAGGGGGCGCAGGTAGCAATCAGCCCCAGCATTTT.

The chain couples TRBV19 to TRBJ1-1; TRBD1 agrees at 8 bases. This CDR3 has 15 residues. The V gene's germline CDR1 is LNHDA and CDR2 SQIVND (reference sequence). V lost 6 bases to trimming and J lost 4 bases; unmatched junction nucleotides: 10. CDR3 region: CASSSPGQGGTEAFF. The CDR3 bases are TGTGCCAGTAGCTCCCCCGGACAGGGCGGCACTGAAGCTTTCTTT.

This clone occurred a few times. This chain uses TRBV7-2 with TRBJ2-1; TRBD2 matches at 11 bases. Germline V gene data show CDR1 as SGHTA and CDR2 as FQGNSA. Trimming removed 5 bases from V and 2 bases from J; junction bases left unmatched: 11. This CDR3 region has 18 residues. The chain's CDR3 is CASSRRGETSGTYNEQFF. Here the CDR3 DNA reads TGTGCCAGCAGCCGGCGGGGAGAGACTAGCGGGACCTACAATGAGCAGTTCTTC.

The chain uses TRBV6-5 and TRBJ1-5; D remains ambiguous. Trimming stripped 8 bases from V and 2 bases from J, with 7 bases between. Germline loops: CDR1 MNHEY, CDR2 SVGAGI. CDR3 length: 12 residues. The CDR3 loop is CASHRRNQPQHF. The CDR3 DNA reads TGTGCCAGCCACAGACGCAATCAGCCCCAGCATTTT.

To note about this clone: Distinct nucleotide sequences in the sample also encode this CDR3. This rearrangement joins TRBV12-3 or TRBV12-4 to TRBJ1-5; TRBD1 is a possible D gene (5 bases). V was clipped by 7 bases and J by 4 bases, with 11 bases between them. The CDR3 length is 13 residues. The CDR3: CASTLQGNQPQHF. DNA of the CDR3: TGTGCCAGCACCCTCCAGGGAAATCAGCCCCAGCATTTT.

The J gene is TRBJ1-6, the V gene TRBV7-9; D remains ambiguous. Germline CDR1 SEHNR, CDR2 FQNEAQ (reference sequence). The CDR3 runs 13 residues. V dropped 1 base and J dropped 13 bases, with 11 bases sitting between them. The CDR3: CASSLDGVVPLHF. The DNA for the CDR3 is TGTGCCAGCAGCTTAGACGGTGTCGTCCCCCTCCACTTT. The full variable domain, in which reference TRBV7-9 and TRBJ1-6 provide the parts outside the CDR3, is DTGVSQNPRHKITKRGQNVTFRCDPISEHNRLYWYRQTLGQGPEFLTYFQNEAQLEKSRLLSDRFSAERPKGSFSTLEIQRTEQGDSAMYLCASSLDGVVPLHFGNGTRLTVT.

This CDR3 reads CASTPAQGKNNQPQHF. CDR3 sequence (DNA): TGTGCCAGCACCCCGGCCCAGGGGAAGAACAATCAGCCCCAGCATTTT. The chain combines TRBV6-6 with TRBJ1-5, with D possibly TRBD1 on 6 matching bases. The V gene lost 7 bases and the J gene lost 3 bases, with 19 bases spanning the gap. CDR3 length: 16 amino acids. Germline V gene data show CDR1 as MNHNY and CDR2 as SVGAGI (reference sequence).

The J gene is TRBJ2-7, the V gene TRBV5-1; D gene ambiguous. V was shortened by 5 bases and J by 1 base, with 16 bases between the two germline ends. Germline lookup yields CDR1 SGHRS and CDR2 YFSETQ. This CDR3 comprises 15 residues. CDR3 bases: TGCGCCAGCAGGAGAAGTTTCGACTCTTCCTACGAGCAGTACTTC. It yields the protein CASRRSFDSSYEQYF. Supplemented by reference TRBV5-1 and TRBJ2-7, the full variable domain reads KAGVTQTPRYLIKTRGQQVTLSCSPISGHRSVSWYQQTPGQGLQFLFEYFSETQRNKGNFPGRFSGRQFSNSRSEMNVSTLELGDSALYLCASRRSFDSSYEQYFGPGTRLTVT.

Only one count was recorded for this clone. V gene TRBV12-3 or TRBV12-4 combines with J gene TRBJ2-1, with 7 nucleotides matching TRBD2. After removal of 8 bases from V and 7 bases from J, the junction contained 8 bases not matched to a gene. The CDR3 is 13 residues long. CDR3 nucleotides: TGTGCCAGCGGGAGTTGGGGAGGGAATGAGCAGTTCTTC. Translating it yields CASGSWGGNEQFF.

This chain uses TRBV27 with TRBJ2-7, with 7 bases aligning to TRBD1. Unmatched junction bases numbered 10, after V lost 5 bases and J lost 6 bases. The CDR3 is 14 amino acids. CDR1 is MNHEY, CDR2 SMNVEV, per germline (reference sequence). CDR3 in DNA: TGTGCCAGCAGTCGAGGGGGCCCAATTACCGAGCAGTACTTC. It is translated as CASSRGGPITEQYF.